The entry below gives a single TCR beta chain sequence along with its context. Its specificity is unknown. This specimen comes from a study of T cell responses to AZD1222 COVID-19 vaccine. Study-level information: Pooled samples include second doses given at about 4 or 12 weeks. Whole-study results and caveats: Reportedly, nearly half of unique spike TCRs recognized epitopes outside B.1.351/B.1.1.7 mutations. The donor cohort was predominantly white British with a female majority, and clonal diversity may have been underestimated.

There are 13 residues in the CDR3. Germline CDR1 and CDR2: KGHDR and SFDVKD. Trimming took off 3 bases at V and 7 bases at J, with 9 bases between the two ends. Using immunoSEQ multiplex PCR, the repertoire was profiled, and TCRdb retains in-frame clones only, with some absent. The table includes 150,000 or so clones, roughly nine tenths detected once. The receptor comes from an adult in good health. The chain uses TRBV24-1 and TRBJ2-1; D gene ambiguous. Sequences were derived from peripheral blood, sampled on day 0 of AZD1222 vaccination. CDR3 nucleotide sequence: TGTGCCACCAGTGATCCCGGCAGGAATGAGCAGTTCTTC. Translated: CATSDPGRNEQFF.